The rows below give T cell receptor beta chains drawn from one sample of a study of blood T cell repertoires in COVID-19. This table comes from immunoSEQ multiplex PCR, and its TCRdb copy is limited to in-frame clones, with some not included. The repertoire holds a few hundred thousand clones, roughly four fifths seen once, with 5% to 5.5% in the top ten. Sequencing input: PBMCs or T cells enriched from blood (not recorded which). The receptor set was obtained from a woman between 50 and 59 years old who had recovered from COVID-19. Both conserved end residues are part of each CDR3. Each record gives: D gene, clone size, J gene, V gene, CDR3 DNA, CDR3 protein. D genes are given only for firm matches. For some rows the clone size is stated as once, few or many, or as a class when expanded; others skip it.

d_call: NA; clone_size: NA; j_call: TRBJ1-5; v_call: TRBV19; cdr3_nt: TGTGCCAGTAGTCCGCAACAGGGTAATCAGCCCCAGCATTTT; cdr3_aa: CASSPQQGNQPQHF
d_call: TRBD1; clone_size: NA; j_call: TRBJ2-5; v_call: TRBV11-2; cdr3_nt: TGTGCCAGCAGCCTCGGGACAGGGGTTGAGACCCAGTACTTC; cdr3_aa: CASSLGTGVETQYF
d_call: NA; clone_size: NA; j_call: TRBJ2-7; v_call: TRBV6-2/TRBV6-3; cdr3_nt: TGTGCCAGCAGTTTGTCCGGGGGAGTCTCCTACGAGCAGTACTTC; cdr3_aa: CASSLSGGVSYEQYF
d_call: TRBD1; clone_size: NA; j_call: TRBJ2-7; v_call: TRBV19; cdr3_nt: TGTGCCAGTAAAGGGACAGGGTCCTACGAGCAGTACTTC; cdr3_aa: CASKGTGSYEQYF
d_call: NA; clone_size: once; j_call: TRBJ1-5; v_call: TRBV2; cdr3_nt: TGTGCCAGCAGTGTCGAATGGGGCAGGGGCGATCAGCCCCAGCATTTT; cdr3_aa: CASSVEWGRGDQPQHF
d_call: NA; clone_size: NA; j_call: TRBJ1-1; v_call: TRBV7-8; cdr3_nt: TGTGCCAGCAGCAGCGGGAGGCAGGGGCTTTCGAACACTGAAGCTTTCTTT; cdr3_aa: CASSSGRQGLSNTEAFF
d_call: TRBD2; clone_size: NA; j_call: TRBJ2-3; v_call: TRBV25-1; cdr3_nt: TGTGCCAGCAATCTAGTGGGACTAGCGGGTTCAGATACGCAGTATTTT; cdr3_aa: CASNLVGLAGSDTQYF
d_call: NA; clone_size: NA; j_call: TRBJ2-3; v_call: TRBV5-1; cdr3_nt: TGCGCCAGCAGCCTGGGTTCTCGGGAGTCCACAGATACGCAGTATTTT; cdr3_aa: CASSLGSRESTDTQYF
d_call: TRBD1; clone_size: NA; j_call: TRBJ2-6; v_call: TRBV5-4; cdr3_nt: TGTGCCAGCAGCGCCGGAGGACAGGTCCCCTCTGGGGCCAACGTCCTGACTTTC; cdr3_aa: CASSAGGQVPSGANVLTF
d_call: NA; clone_size: once; j_call: TRBJ1-2; v_call: TRBV28; cdr3_nt: TGTGCCAGTAGTAGTAGCACCTTCTATGGCTACACCTTC; cdr3_aa: CASSSSTFYGYTF
d_call: NA; clone_size: NA; j_call: TRBJ1-3; v_call: TRBV7-2; cdr3_nt: TGTGCCAGCAGCTTAGAAAAGACAGGCGTTGGAAACACCATATATTTT; cdr3_aa: CASSLEKTGVGNTIYF
d_call: TRBD2; clone_size: NA; j_call: TRBJ2-5; v_call: TRBV5-5; cdr3_nt: TGTGCCAGCAGCCCCCCATTTACTAGCGGGAAGGTCCAAGAGACCCAGTACTTC; cdr3_aa: CASSPPFTSGKVQETQYF
d_call: NA; clone_size: NA; j_call: TRBJ1-5; v_call: TRBV19; cdr3_nt: TGTGCCAGTAGTATTCGGAGAGGCCGAAGCAATCAGCCCCAGCATTTT; cdr3_aa: CASSIRRGRSNQPQHF
d_call: TRBD1; clone_size: few; j_call: TRBJ1-6; v_call: TRBV2; cdr3_nt: TGTGCCAGCAGGTTCGGGACAGGGGCCCCAAATTCACCCCTCCACTTT; cdr3_aa: CASRFGTGAPNSPLHF
d_call: TRBD1; clone_size: NA; j_call: TRBJ1-2; v_call: TRBV5-4; cdr3_nt: TGTGCCAGCAGCTTGTCTTCAGGACAGGCATGCTGCACCTTC; cdr3_aa: CASSLSSGQACCTF
d_call: TRBD1; clone_size: NA; j_call: TRBJ2-4; v_call: TRBV7-9; cdr3_nt: TGTGCCAGCAGCCCAGACAGGGGGCGGTGGAACATTCAGTACTTC; cdr3_aa: CASSPDRGRWNIQYF